This TCR beta chain derives from a study of blood T cell repertoires in COVID-19. Study-level information: Samples of COVID-19 (acute and convalescent) were obtained from the United States, Italy and Spain. The analysed material was cDNA or gDNA that came from T cells, B-cell-depleted T cells, or PBMCs.

Germline V gene data show CDR1 as MNHEY and CDR2 as SMNVEV (reference sequence). The CDR3 is made up of 14 amino acids. Trimming at V came to 4 bases and at J to 8 bases, leaving 7 bases not matched to a gene. Authors' processing steps: The assay estimated nucleated cells by amplifying reference gene primers. Produced via immunoSEQ multiplex PCR; TCRdb's table is partial and in-frame only. V, J and clone size reflect that table, while D and trimming were determined from the DNA. Of around 200,000 clones listed, roughly nine tenths were seen once; the top ten hold approximately 12%. The TCR originated in a woman between 18 and 29 years old who had recovered from COVID-19. The material sequenced was peripheral blood. This chain joins TRBV27 and TRBJ2-4; TRBD1 agrees at 8 bases. In nucleotides, the CDR3 is TGTGCCAGCAGTTACACAGGGGGTGGGGACATTCAGTACTTC. Its translation is CASSYTGGGDIQYF.